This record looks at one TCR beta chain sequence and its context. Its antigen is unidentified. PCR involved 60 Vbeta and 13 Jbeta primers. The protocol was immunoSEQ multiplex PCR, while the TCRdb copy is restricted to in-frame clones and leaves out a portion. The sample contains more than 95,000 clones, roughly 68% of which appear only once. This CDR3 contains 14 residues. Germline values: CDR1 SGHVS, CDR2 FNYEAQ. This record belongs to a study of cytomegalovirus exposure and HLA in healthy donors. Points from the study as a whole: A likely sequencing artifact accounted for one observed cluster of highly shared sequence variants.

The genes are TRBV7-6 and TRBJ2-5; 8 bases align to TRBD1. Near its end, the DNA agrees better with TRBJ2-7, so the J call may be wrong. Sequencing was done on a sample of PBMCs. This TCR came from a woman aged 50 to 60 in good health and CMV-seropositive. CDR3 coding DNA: TGTGCCAGCAGCTTCCGGACAGGGTGGTACGAGCAGTACTTC. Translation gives CASSFRTGWYEQYF.